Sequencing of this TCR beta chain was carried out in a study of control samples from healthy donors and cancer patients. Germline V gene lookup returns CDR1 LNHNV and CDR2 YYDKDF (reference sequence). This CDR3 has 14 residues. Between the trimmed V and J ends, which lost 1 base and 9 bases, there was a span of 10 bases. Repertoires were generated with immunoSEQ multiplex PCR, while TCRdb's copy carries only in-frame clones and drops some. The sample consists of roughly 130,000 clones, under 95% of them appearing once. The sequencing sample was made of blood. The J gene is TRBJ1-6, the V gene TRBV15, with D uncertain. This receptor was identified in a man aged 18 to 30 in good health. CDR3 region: CATSRGYSGSPLHF. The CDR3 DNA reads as TGTGCCACCAGCAGAGGGTACAGCGGTTCACCCCTCCACTTT.